The 25 T cell receptor beta chains listed next were all sequenced from one sample in a study of blood T cell repertoires in COVID-19. The method was immunoSEQ multiplex PCR; TCRdb's version includes in-frame clones alone and lacks a portion of them. The sample contains approximately 280,000 clones, 90% of which appear only once. Sequencing was performed on PBMCs or T cells enriched from blood (not recorded which). The source is a young woman with acute COVID-19.

In the case of this clone: Relative to the germline gene, one junction end is altered; a read error may explain this. The rearrangement links TRBV19 to TRBJ1-5; D possibly corresponds to TRBD1 (6 bases). Looked up from germline, CDR1 is LNHDA and CDR2 is SQIVND (reference sequence). CDR3 length: 15 residues. The CDR3 reads CASSIMLDSKQPQHF. The DNA of the CDR3 is TGTGCCAGTAGTATTATGTTGGACAGCAAACAGCCCCAGCATTTT.

The V call is TRBV6-2 or TRBV6-3, the J call TRBJ2-3, with a tentative D call TRBD2 (6 bases). The CDR3 extends over 18 amino acids. Germline V gives CDR1 MNHEY, CDR2 SVGEGT. V lost 6 bases, J lost 0 bases, and 22 bases lay in between. The CDR3: CASSPETLLAASTDTQYF. The CDR3, as DNA: TGTGCCAGCAGCCCCGAGACCCTCTTAGCGGCTAGCACAGATACGCAGTATTTT.

CDR3 sequence (DNA): TGTGCCAGCAGCACGGAGGAGGGACGGGGCAGGAGTCAGCCCCAGCATTTT. Translating gives CASSTEEGRGRSQPQHF. The rearrangement uses TRBV21-1 and TRBJ1-5. TRBV21-1 is a recognized pseudogene. The CDR3 loop spans 17 amino acids.

The chain carries TRBV27 and TRBJ1-3; possibly TRBD1 for D (6 bases). V was pared by 5 bases and J by 0 bases, with 11 bases between. Germline V lookup: CDR1 MNHEY, CDR2 SMNVEV (reference sequence). This CDR3 comprises 15 residues. Here the CDR3 reads CASSQQGYSGNTIYF. The CDR3 DNA follows: TGTGCCAGCAGTCAACAGGGATACTCTGGAAACACCATATATTTT.

The chain couples TRBV7-6 to TRBJ2-2; 10 bases match TRBD2. V shed 6 bases, J shed 1 base, and the junction held 5 bases outside the gene matches. This CDR3 contains 16 residues. Germline lookup yields CDR1 SGHVS and CDR2 FNYEAQ. This CDR3 reads CASSPSGRGNTGELFF. The CDR3 region has the DNA TGTGCCAGCAGTCCGAGCGGGAGGGGGAACACCGGGGAGCTGTTTTTT.

V and J are TRBV28 and TRBJ1-1, with D tentatively TRBD1 (5 bases). The V end was cut by 2 bases, the J end by 6 bases, with 13 bases between. This CDR3 has 14 amino acids. Germline assignment: CDR1 MDHEN and CDR2 SYDVKM. The CDR3 loop reads CASSLGAGKPEAFF. CDR3 nucleotide sequence: TGTGCCAGCAGTTTAGGAGCAGGGAAGCCTGAAGCTTTCTTT.

The chain employs TRBV18 and TRBJ2-1; 9 bases match TRBD2. The length of the CDR3 is 14 residues. Per the germline V gene, CDR1 is KGHSH and CDR2 is LQKENI. V dropped 4 bases and J dropped 6; count of bases not matched to a gene: 4. CDR3: CASSQLAGPNEQFF. The CDR3 bases are TGTGCCAGCTCACAGCTAGCGGGACCCAATGAGCAGTTCTTC.

The chain employs TRBV4-1 and TRBJ2-7; D remains ambiguous. This CDR3 contains 16 residues. Trimming removed 0 bases at V and 1 base at J, with 13 bases between. Germline-derived CDR1 and CDR2 are MGHRA and YSYEKL. This CDR3 is CASSQELRRTSYEQYF. The DNA of the CDR3 is TGCGCCAGCAGCCAAGAGTTGCGGCGTACTTCCTACGAGCAGTACTTC.

The genes are TRBV15 and TRBJ2-3, with 8 bases that match TRBD1. V was pared by 1 base and J by 5 bases, with 2 bases of the junction left unmatched. CDR3 length equals 14 residues. Looked up from germline, CDR1 is LNHNV and CDR2 is YYDKDF (reference sequence). CDR3 sequence: CATSRARGQDTQYF. CDR3 DNA: TGTGCCACCAGCAGAGCCAGGGGGCAAGATACGCAGTATTTT.

The J gene is TRBJ1-2, the V gene TRBV11-2; 8 bases line up with TRBD1. This CDR3 comprises 15 residues. The V gene's germline CDR1 is SGHAT and CDR2 FQNNGV. With V trimmed by 5 bases and J by 3 bases, 8 bases remained unmatched. The CDR3 is CASSPNTGGYYGYTF. The CDR3 DNA reads as TGTGCCAGCAGCCCTAACACAGGGGGTTACTATGGCTACACCTTC.

The chain couples TRBV4-3 to TRBJ2-1; D is uncertain. V lost 0 bases, J lost 4 bases, and 13 bases lay in between. CDR1 is LGHNA, CDR2 YSLEER, per germline. The CDR3 is 16 amino acids. In DNA form, the CDR3 reads TGCGCCAGCAGCCAAGATGGTCGAGTTTGGTACAATGAGCAGTTCTTC. The encoded protein is CASSQDGRVWYNEQFF.

This chain uses TRBV5-6 with TRBJ1-2, with D perhaps matching TRBD1 (6 bases). The V gene's germline CDR1 is SGHDT and CDR2 YYEEEE. The length of the CDR3 is 13 residues. V was shortened by 0 bases and J by 8 bases, with 11 bases between the two germline ends. CDR3 residues: CASSLVRGRGYTF. CDR3 in DNA: TGTGCCAGCAGCTTGGTCAGGGGAAGGGGCTACACCTTC.

Notes on this clone: The sample contains more than one DNA sequence encoding this CDR3. The chain employs TRBV5-1 and TRBJ2-1; D is perhaps TRBD1 (7 bases). V was trimmed by 4 bases and J by 6 bases, leaving 20 bases between them. The CDR3 contains 16 residues. Germline lookup yields CDR1 SGHRS and CDR2 YFSETQ. CDR3 in amino acids: CASSTRQGLLGNEQFF. The CDR3 DNA is TGCGCCAGCAGCACCCGACAGGGACTTTTAGGCAATGAGCAGTTCTTC.

The rearrangement links TRBV5-1 to TRBJ2-5; 7 positions agree with TRBD1. The CDR3 extends over 13 amino acids. Germline CDR1 and CDR2: SGHRS and YFSETQ. V lost 2 bases, J lost 4 bases, and 2 bases stayed unmatched. The CDR3 reads CASSFHRGETQYF. The CDR3 bases are TGCGCCAGCAGCTTTCACAGGGGAGAGACCCAGTACTTC.

The V gene is TRBV19, the J gene TRBJ1-5; TRBD1 matches 7 bases. This CDR3 comprises 15 residues. The germline V gene encodes CDR1 LNHDA and CDR2 SQIVND (reference sequence). V trimming: 4 bases; J trimming: 3 bases; junction bases outside the gene matches: 6. CDR3 loop: CASSTRTGNNQPQHF. The CDR3 DNA reads as TGTGCCAGTAGTACCCGGACAGGCAACAATCAGCCCCAGCATTTT.

The CDR3 is CASSPILAGAALDTQYF. DNA for the CDR3: TGCGCCAGCAGCCCCATCCTTGCGGGAGCAGCGCTGGATACGCAGTATTTT. V gene TRBV4-1 combines with J gene TRBJ2-3; 7 nucleotides agree with TRBD2. J gave up 6 bases and V 4 bases, and 16 bases lay outside the gene matches. The CDR3 runs to 17 residues. Germline V lookup: CDR1 MGHRA, CDR2 YSYEKL.

The V gene is TRBV10-1, the J gene TRBJ2-6, with D perhaps TRBD1 (5 bases). The CDR3 loop spans 14 amino acids. V gave up 6 bases and J gave up 4 bases, with 10 bases separating them. Looked up from germline, CDR1 is WNHNN and CDR2 is SYGVQD (reference sequence). CDR3 protein: CASSQGAGANVLTF. In DNA form, the CDR3 reads TGCGCCAGCAGCCAGGGTGCCGGGGCCAACGTCCTGACTTTC.

The chain recombines TRBV7-9 with TRBJ1-6; perhaps TRBD1 as D (5 bases). Trimming shortened V by 6 bases and J by 2 bases, and 14 bases separated the two germline ends. The CDR3 is 16 amino acids. Germline-derived CDR1 and CDR2 are SEHNR and FQNEAQ (reference sequence). The CDR3 DNA is TGTGCCAGCAGTCTCAGGGTTCCGGCCTATAATTCACCCCTCCACTTT. As protein: CASSLRVPAYNSPLHF.

The chain links TRBV27 to TRBJ1-1; D is uncertain. V dropped 3 bases and J dropped 5 bases, with 10 bases sitting between them. Germline CDR1 and CDR2: MNHEY and SMNVEV (reference sequence). The CDR3 loop spans 13 amino acids. This CDR3 is CASSLQVTTEAFF. The DNA of the CDR3 is TGTGCCAGCAGTTTGCAGGTTACGACTGAAGCTTTCTTT.

The V gene is TRBV30, the J gene TRBJ2-2; TRBD1 might be the D (6 bases). The V gene lost 3 bases and the J gene lost 4 bases, with 15 bases spanning the gap. This CDR3 is built from 15 residues. Germline lookup yields CDR1 GTSNPN and CDR2 SVGIG (reference sequence). This chain's CDR3 is CAWRSVVTGTGELFF. The DNA of the CDR3 is TGTGCCTGGAGATCCGTCGTGACAGGCACCGGGGAGCTGTTTTTT.

The V gene is TRBV5-6, the J gene TRBJ2-7, with 11 bases lining up with TRBD2. The trim removed 4 bases at V and 5 bases at J, leaving 17 bases unmatched. This CDR3 spans 18 amino acids. Germline V gene sequence: CDR1 SGHDT, CDR2 YYEEEE. CDR3 nucleotides: TGTGCCAGCAGCCTACGACTAGCGGGACTCGCCCGGGTTCACGAGCAGTACTTC. It specifies CASSLRLAGLARVHEQYF.

The rearrangement joins TRBV6-2 or TRBV6-3 to TRBJ1-2; no definite D call. The CDR3 spans 14 residues. Trimming took 2 bases from V and 5 from J, leaving 12 bases between them. Germline V gives CDR1 MNHEY, CDR2 SVGEGT. The CDR3 nucleotides read TGTGCCAGCAGTTACCTAGCCTGGGATTATGGCTACACCTTC. Translated, it gives CASSYLAWDYGYTF.

This clone appeared a single time. The chain is built from TRBV19 and TRBJ2-7; 9 bases fit TRBD2. The CDR3 totals 14 residues. The junction had 3 bases not matched to a gene; V was cut back by 4 bases and J by 2 bases. Germline assignment: CDR1 LNHDA and CDR2 SQIVND (reference sequence). The CDR3 region is CASSTLAGAYEQYF. The DNA of the CDR3 is TGTGCCAGTAGTACATTAGCGGGAGCCTACGAGCAGTACTTC. Full variable domain (rest looked up from reference TRBV19 and TRBJ2-7): DGGITQSPKYLFRKEGQNVTLSCEQNLNHDAMYWYRQDPGQGLRLIYYSQIVNDFQKGDIAEGYSVSREKKESFPLTVTSAQKNPTAFYLCASSTLAGAYEQYFGPGTRLTVT.

This clone has more than one count but fewer than ten. The chain combines TRBV19 with TRBJ2-7; TRBD1 aligns across 9 bases. The V and J ends lost 5 bases and 4 bases, in that order; junction bases with no gene match: 12. This CDR3 region has 16 residues. Germline CDR1 and CDR2: LNHDA and SQIVND (reference sequence). DNA for the CDR3: TGTGCCAGTAGTTTCGTTATGACAGGGGGAGGATACGAGCAGTACTTC. Protein product: CASSFVMTGGGYEQYF.

This clone was picked up one time. V gene TRBV7-2 combines with J gene TRBJ2-7; D is unclear. Germline V CDR1 and CDR2: SGHTA, FQGNSA. Trimming removed 1 base from V and 3 bases from J, with 7 bases in between. The CDR3 is 13 amino acids. CDR3 DNA sequence: TGTGCCAGCAGCTTAGTACCTAACTACGAGCAGTACTTC. Amino acids: CASSLVPNYEQYF.